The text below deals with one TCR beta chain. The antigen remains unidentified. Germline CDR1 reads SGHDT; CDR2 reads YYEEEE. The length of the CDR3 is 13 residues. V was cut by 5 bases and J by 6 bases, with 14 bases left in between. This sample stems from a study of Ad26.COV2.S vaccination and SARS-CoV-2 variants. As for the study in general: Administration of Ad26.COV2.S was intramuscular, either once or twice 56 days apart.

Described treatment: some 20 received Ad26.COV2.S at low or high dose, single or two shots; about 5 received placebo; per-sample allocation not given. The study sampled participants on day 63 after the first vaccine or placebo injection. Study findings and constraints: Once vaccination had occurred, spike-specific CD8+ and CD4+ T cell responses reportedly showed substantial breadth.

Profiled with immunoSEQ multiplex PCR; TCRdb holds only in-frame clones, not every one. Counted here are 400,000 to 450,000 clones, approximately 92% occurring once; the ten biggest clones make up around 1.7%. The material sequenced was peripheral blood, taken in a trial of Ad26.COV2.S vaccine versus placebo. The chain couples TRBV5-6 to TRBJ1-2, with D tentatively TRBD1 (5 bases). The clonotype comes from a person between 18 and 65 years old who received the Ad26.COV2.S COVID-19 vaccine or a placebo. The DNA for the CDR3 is TGTGCCAGCAGGGAGTGGGGGTCAGATGGCTACACCTTC. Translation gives CASREWGSDGYTF.